These 3 T cell receptor beta chains originate from one sample sequenced in a study of technical replicates of blood from several donors. This table comes from immunoSEQ multiplex PCR, and its TCRdb copy is limited to in-frame clones, with some not included. The table shows tens of thousands of clones, with around 90% occurring only once. The source material was T cells isolated from PBMCs. The receptors shown here come from a human donor in good health.

The chain links TRBV7-9 to TRBJ1-1, with a possible D match to TRBD1 (5 bases). V shed 3 bases and J shed 4 bases, with 18 bases lying between them. CDR1 SEHNR and CDR2 FQNEAQ come from the germline V gene (reference sequence). This CDR3 is 16 amino acids long. The CDR3 reads CASSFRQPGGVTEAFF. CDR3 in DNA: TGTGCCAGCAGCTTTAGGCAACCGGGAGGGGTCACTGAAGCTTTCTTT.

The V call is TRBV13, the J call TRBJ1-1; D gene uncertain. In germline, CDR1 is PRHDT, CDR2 FYEKMQ (reference sequence). The length of the CDR3 is 13 residues. The V end lost 4 bases, the J end lost 13 bases, and 19 bases lay between the germline ends. In DNA, the CDR3 is TGTGCCAGCAGCTCGCCTCTCTCCGGTGTTTGTTTCTTT. As protein: CASSSPLSGVCFF.

The chain is built from TRBV2 and TRBJ2-3, with 7 bases aligning to TRBD2. V gave up 8 bases and J gave up 3 bases; unmatched junction bases: 11. This CDR3 comprises 15 residues. Germline V CDR1 and CDR2: SNHLY, FYNNEI. The DNA of the CDR3 is TGTGCCAGCGGGGGGGACTACCCCATTACAGATACGCAGTATTTT. Protein: CASGGDYPITDTQYF.